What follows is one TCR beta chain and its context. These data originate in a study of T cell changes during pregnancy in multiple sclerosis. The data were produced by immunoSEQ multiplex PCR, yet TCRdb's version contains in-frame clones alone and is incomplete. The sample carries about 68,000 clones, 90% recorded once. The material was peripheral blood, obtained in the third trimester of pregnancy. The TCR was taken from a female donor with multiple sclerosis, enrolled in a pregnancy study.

This chain's CDR3 is CASSIQGNEQFF. CDR3 DNA sequence: TGTGCCAGTAGTATACAGGGGAATGAGCAGTTCTTC. V usage is TRBV19 and J usage is TRBJ2-1; the D gene is possibly TRBD1 (6 bases). The V gene's germline CDR1 is LNHDA and CDR2 SQIVND (reference sequence). V was trimmed by 2 bases and J by 7 bases, leaving 6 bases between them. This CDR3 has 12 amino acids. Together with reference TRBV19 and TRBJ2-1, the CDR3 gives the full variable domain: DGGITQSPKYLFRKEGQNVTLSCEQNLNHDAMYWYRQDPGQGLRLIYYSQIVNDFQKGDIAEGYSVSREKKESFPLTVTSAQKNPTAFYLCASSIQGNEQFFGPGTRLTVL.